This T cell receptor (beta chain) emerged from a study of blood T cell repertoires in COVID-19. Assay used: immunoSEQ multiplex PCR; TCRdb lists only in-frame clones, some missing. The table lists about 73,000 clones, 82% of them singletons. V lost 5 bases, J lost 3 bases, and 0 bases stayed unmatched. CDR3 size: 12 residues. Per the germline V gene, CDR1 is MNHEY and CDR2 is SVGAGI. The clonotype comes from a woman in her fifties or sixties with acute or convalescent COVID-19. Sequenced: peripheral blood. The rearrangement uses TRBV6-5 and TRBJ1-2; 7 nucleotides align to TRBD1. The CDR3: CASSTGDYGYTF. Here the CDR3 DNA reads TGTGCCAGCAGTACAGGGGACTATGGCTACACCTTC.